This T cell receptor (beta chain) was captured by sequencing in a study of T cell repertoires in cytomegalovirus infection. About the study: Public TCR beta signatures marked donors with CMV infection and the matching HLA.

Each CDR3 protein gets one entry after TCRdb re-called the reads with MiXCR. Of some 120,000 distinct CDR3 sequences listed, roughly 9.1% are singletons. Trimming took off 8 bases at V and 14 bases at J, with 17 bases between the two ends. Germline V gene data show CDR1 as SEHNR and CDR2 as FQNEAQ (reference sequence). The CDR3 length is 11 residues. About this clonotype: Its specificity is not known.

Input material: PBMCs, sequenced either directly or after in vitro stimulation (not recorded which). The receptor's source is a human donor in good health (CMV status not recorded). Some clones in this sample may be carry-over from other donors' samples. V is TRBV7-9 and J is TRBJ2-3; D is possibly TRBD2 (5 bases). The CDR3: CASRSGELVYF. The CDR3 DNA sequence: TGTGCCAGCCGAAGCGGAGAGTTGGTGTATTTT. The full variable domain, in which reference TRBV7-9 and TRBJ2-3 provide the parts outside the CDR3, is DTGVSQNPRHKITKRGQNVTFRCDPISEHNRLYWYRQTLGQGPEFLTYFQNEAQLEKSRLLSDRFSAERPKGSFSTLEIQRTEQGDSAMYLCASRSGELVYFGPGTRLTVL.